One and the same sample provided the 15 T cell receptor beta chains below, sequenced in a study of T-cell memory formation after mild COVID-19 (dated by TCRdb to 2020 to 2022). Libraries were constructed by 5' RACE. Sequencing took place on an Illumina NovaSeq 6000. The public reads were quality trimmed at Q25 with fastp and then assembled into clones with MiXCR by TCRdb, keeping productive beta chains. All rows with the same CDR3 protein become a single entry with the most common DNA and genes. In all, the sample holds 450,000 or so distinct CDR3 sequences, and about 23% of those were seen once. The top ten clones comprise around 13% of the sample. The sequencing sample was made of PBMCs or a T cell subset sorted from them (not recorded which). The source is an adult woman who had mild COVID-19 (a few samples of this study predate the infection). The sample titles of this study are shuffled in the database, so cell type and time point are left out; the donor was told from shared clones.

Only a few counts were recorded for this clonotype. The chain combines TRBV5-6 with TRBJ1-2; 8 bases map to TRBD1. With V trimmed by 5 bases and J by 7 bases, 4 bases remained unmatched. Germline lookup yields CDR1 SGHDT and CDR2 YYEEEE. The CDR3 has 12 amino acids. The CDR3 sequence: CASRTGASGYTF. CDR3 nucleotide sequence: TGTGCCAGCAGGACAGGGGCCTCTGGCTACACCTTC.

This clonotype was counted only a few times. The chain uses TRBV6-1 and TRBJ2-1, with D possibly matching TRBD1 (6 bases). Deletions cut 1 base from V and 8 bases from J, with 24 bases between. Germline CDR1 reads MNHNS; CDR2 reads SASEGT. The CDR3 sequence is 18 residues long. CDR3 protein: CASSEGDTGTFLGDEQFF. The CDR3 DNA reads as TGTGCCAGCAGTGAAGGGGATACCGGGACATTCCTTGGGGATGAGCAGTTCTTC.

This chain joins TRBV6-5 and TRBJ2-1; no clear D. V lost 4 bases, J lost 4 bases, and 8 bases lay in between. The germline V gene encodes CDR1 MNHEY and CDR2 SVGAGI. The CDR3 totals 13 residues. This CDR3 is CASSLVKYNEQFF. In DNA form, the CDR3 reads TGTGCCAGCAGTTTGGTCAAGTACAATGAGCAGTTCTTC.

A few counts support this clonotype. The V gene is TRBV6-5, the J gene TRBJ2-3; the match to TRBD2 covers 13 bases. Germline V gene sequence: CDR1 MNHEY, CDR2 SVGAGI. This CDR3 has 18 residues. Trimming removed 2 bases from V and 4 bases from J; junction bases left unmatched: 9. The CDR3 DNA reads as TGTGCCAGCAGTTACCAAGGACTAGCGGGGGTCGGCCCAGATACGCAGTATTTT. Its translation: CASSYQGLAGVGPDTQYF.

The V and J genes are TRBV7-3 and TRBJ2-3; D may be TRBD1 or TRBD2 (5 bases each). Trimming left V 2 bases short and J 4 bases short, with 13 bases between. Germline V CDR1 and CDR2: SGHTA, FQGTGA. The CDR3 loop spans 15 amino acids. In DNA, the CDR3 is TGTGCCAGCAGCTTAGGAGGCCCGACAGCAGATACGCAGTATTTT. It is translated as CASSLGGPTADTQYF. The entire variable domain, with the rest obtained from reference TRBV7-3 and TRBJ2-3, is as follows: GAGVSQTPSNKVTEKGKYVELRCDPISGHTALYWYRQSLGQGPEFLIYFQGTGAADDSGLPNDRFFAVRPEGSVSTLKIQRTERGDSAVYLCASSLGGPTADTQYFGPGTRLTVL.

In this sample, this clonotype turned up a few times. V is TRBV7-2 and J is TRBJ2-1; no reliable D call. Germline assignment: CDR1 SGHTA and CDR2 FQGNSA. V was trimmed by 0 bases and J by 5 bases, leaving 8 bases between them. The CDR3 runs 14 residues. CDR3 in DNA: TGTGCCAGCAGCTTAGCCTCAGGCCACAATGAGCAGTTCTTC. It encodes CASSLASGHNEQFF.

The V and J genes are TRBV7-9 and TRBJ1-1, with D perhaps TRBD1 (5 bases). This CDR3 has 13 amino acids. CDR1 and CDR2 from the germline V gene are SEHNR and FQNEAQ (reference sequence). V gave up 4 bases and J gave up 3 bases, with 9 bases separating them. CDR3 sequence (DNA): TGTGCCAGCAGCTCTAAGGGGCACACTGAAGCTTTCTTT. It yields the protein CASSSKGHTEAFF. The whole variable domain, filled in from reference TRBV7-9 and TRBJ1-1, reads DTGVSQNPRHKITKRGQNVTFRCDPISEHNRLYWYRQTLGQGPEFLTYFQNEAQLEKSRLLSDRFSAERPKGSFSTLEIQRTEQGDSAMYLCASSSKGHTEAFFGQGTRLTVV.

This clonotype showed up just a few times. The chain combines TRBV4-1 with TRBJ1-4; 7 bases are shared with TRBD1. The CDR3 sequence is 15 residues long. Germline V gene sequence: CDR1 MGHRA, CDR2 YSYEKL. Trimming cost V 0 bases and J 5 bases; bases outside gene matches: 3. CDR3 protein: CASSQDKGANEKLFF. CDR3 coding DNA: TGCGCCAGCAGCCAAGATAAGGGGGCGAATGAAAAACTGTTTTTT.

This clonotype has just a few counts. The rearrangement uses TRBV7-9 and TRBJ2-5; D ambiguous. The V gene's germline CDR1 is SEHNR and CDR2 FQNEAQ (reference sequence). V was trimmed by 1 base and J by 2 bases, leaving 11 bases between them. This CDR3 comprises 15 residues. CDR3 protein: CASSLDGWRQETQYF. The CDR3, as DNA: TGTGCCAGCAGCTTAGACGGTTGGCGGCAAGAGACCCAGTACTTC.

V usage is TRBV27 and J usage is TRBJ1-1, with D possibly being TRBD1 (6 bases). Between the trimmed V and J ends, which lost 0 bases and 4 bases, there was a span of 9 bases. The germline gives CDR1 MNHEY, CDR2 SMNVEV (reference sequence). The CDR3 covers 14 residues. This CDR3 is CASSLSPRGTEAFF. The CDR3 DNA reads as TGTGCCAGCAGTTTATCGCCCAGGGGCACTGAAGCTTTCTTT.

This clonotype was detected once. The chain couples TRBV2 to TRBJ1-5, with unresolved D. Looked up from germline, CDR1 is SNHLY and CDR2 is FYNNEI. This CDR3 is built from 13 residues. Trimming removed 4 bases from V and 2 bases from J, with 6 bases in between. The CDR3 sequence is CASSATGNQPQHF. In nucleotides, the CDR3 is TGTGCCAGCAGTGCCACAGGCAATCAGCCCCAGCATTTT.

The chain uses TRBV4-2 and TRBJ2-2; D is unclear. From germline, CDR1 is LGHNA and CDR2 YNFKEQ. The CDR3 is 15 amino acids. V lost 0 bases and J lost 6, with 11 bases in between. The CDR3 coding sequence is TGTGCCAGCAGCCAAGAAGATATTGTGGCCGGGGAGCTGTTTTTT. This translates into CASSQEDIVAGELFF.

This chain uses TRBV18 with TRBJ2-2; maybe TRBD1 (6 bases). Germline CDR1 and CDR2: KGHSH and LQKENI. CDR3 length: 15 amino acids. V was trimmed by 1 base and J by 4 bases, leaving 10 bases between them. CDR3 sequence reads: CASSPREGGTGELFF. The CDR3 region has the DNA TGTGCCAGCTCACCACGGGAAGGGGGCACCGGGGAGCTGTTTTTT.

This chain connects TRBV7-9 to TRBJ2-1; D call uncertain. Germline V gene lookup returns CDR1 SEHNR and CDR2 FQNEAQ (reference sequence). V dropped 4 bases and J dropped 5 bases, with 12 bases sitting between them. There are 14 residues in the CDR3. This CDR3 is CASSSPDKHNEQFF. Written as DNA, the CDR3 is TGTGCCAGCAGCTCCCCCGACAAACACAATGAGCAGTTCTTC.

This clonotype was picked up a small number of times. This chain uses TRBV6-5 with TRBJ2-1, with D possibly TRBD2 on 5 matching bases. This CDR3 region has 15 residues. Germline V gene sequence: CDR1 MNHEY, CDR2 SVGAGI. Trimming cost V 3 bases and J 7 bases, with 16 bases left between them. The CDR3 loop reads CASSYGAPSLNEQFF. The CDR3 DNA is TGTGCCAGCAGTTATGGTGCCCCTAGCCTTAATGAGCAGTTCTTC.